Reported below is one T cell receptor beta chain. What it binds is unknown. This record belongs to a study of beta chain features in type 1 diabetes. As for the study in general: Cell yields, gender and age were similar in healthy donors and patients. Sorted cells numbering roughly 100,000,000 were examined across all samples. Study findings and constraints: The study found that naive, central memory and Treg TCRB repertoires appeared more similar in patients than in healthy donors.

Reverse transcribing all isolated RNA meant expressed TCRB transcripts were sequenced. Here immunoSEQ multiplex PCR was the method, and the copy in TCRdb shows in-frame clones only, minus some. Here the sample spans around 500,000 clones, roughly 10% being singletons. The CDR3 covers 15 residues. Trimming took off 0 bases at V and 7 bases at J, with 12 bases between the two ends. Germline V lookup: CDR1 LNHNV, CDR2 YYDKDF (reference sequence). Blood was drawn once from each donor into heparinised tubes. The draws averaged about 120 mL. The chain is built from TRBV15 and TRBJ2-2; unclear D gene. The sequence was collected from a young woman in good health. The specimen sequenced was naive CD4+ T cells from blood. CDR3 in DNA: TGTGCCACCAGCAGAGACCACCTTGAAGGCGGGGAGCTGTTTTTT. Translated, it gives CATSRDHLEGGELFF.